The 9 T cell receptor beta chains presented below share a single source sample, sequenced in a study of blood T cell repertoires in COVID-19. TCRdb's table, derived via immunoSEQ multiplex PCR, lists solely in-frame clones and lacks some. Among around 170,000 clones listed, about 82% were seen once. The sample consisted of PBMCs or T cells enriched from blood (not recorded which). The receptors were gathered from a woman aged 25 to 39 who had recovered from COVID-19.

The rearrangement joins TRBV6-6 to TRBJ1-5; D perhaps matches TRBD1 (6 bases). This CDR3 spans 16 amino acids. The ends were cut back, 4 bases at V and 3 bases at J, with 16 bases in the middle. Germline lookup yields CDR1 MNHNY and CDR2 SVGAGI (reference sequence). The CDR3 bases are TGTGCCAGCAGTTTAACGCAGGGGTACTACAATCAGCCCCAGCATTTT. Encoded protein: CASSLTQGYYNQPQHF.

This clone was seen just once. V gene TRBV9 combines with J gene TRBJ2-2; D is perhaps TRBD1 (6 bases). The germline V and J ends were trimmed by 0 bases and 2 bases, with 11 bases remaining between them. Per the germline V gene, CDR1 is SGDLS and CDR2 is YYNGEE. This CDR3 region has 16 residues. CDR3 amino acids: CASSVDGTPNTGELFF. The CDR3 nucleotides are TGTGCCAGCAGCGTAGACGGGACACCTAACACCGGGGAGCTGTTTTTT.

V is TRBV19 and J is TRBJ2-7, with a weak D call TRBD2 (5 bases). The germline CDR1 and CDR2 sequences are LNHDA and SQIVND (reference sequence). The V end lost 6 bases, the J end lost 5 bases, and 14 bases lay between the germline ends. The CDR3 covers 13 residues. CDR3 in amino acids: CASSHEPGNEQYF. In nucleotides, the CDR3 is TGTGCCAGTAGCCACGAGCCGGGGAACGAGCAGTACTTC.

This clone turned up a few times. The genes are TRBV2 and TRBJ2-7; a possible D gene is TRBD2 (6 bases). The CDR3 has 12 amino acids. V was shortened by 8 bases and J by 2 bases, with 10 bases between the two germline ends. Germline V lookup: CDR1 SNHLY, CDR2 FYNNEI. CDR3 sequence (DNA): TGTGCCAGCTTGGAGGGTACCTACGAGCAGTACTTC. Its protein product is CASLEGTYEQYF.

The genes are TRBV5-1 and TRBJ2-5, with 12 bases that match TRBD2. The CDR3 is made up of 15 amino acids. The germline CDR1 and CDR2 sequences are SGHRS and YFSETQ. V was clipped by 0 bases and J by 5 bases; unmatched bases: 2. The CDR3: CASSLGLAGVETQYF. CDR3 in DNA: TGCGCCAGCAGCTTGGGACTAGCGGGAGTGGAGACCCAGTACTTC.

The chain employs TRBV5-8 and TRBJ2-7, with 7 bases matching TRBD1. Germline CDR1 is SGHTS and CDR2 is YDEGEE. The CDR3 has 12 amino acids. V trimming: 4 bases; J trimming: 6 bases; junction bases outside the gene matches: 4. This CDR3 reads CASSRYRGEQYF. The CDR3 bases are TGTGCCAGCAGCCGGTACAGGGGCGAGCAGTACTTC. Together with reference TRBV5-8 and TRBJ2-7, the CDR3 gives the full variable domain: EAGVTQSPTHLIKTRGQQATLRCSPISGHTSVYWYQQALGLGLQFLLWYDEGEERNRGNFPPRFSGRQFPNYSSELNVNALELEDSALYLCASSRYRGEQYFGPGTRLTVT.

This chain links TRBV27 with TRBJ2-7; the D gene is possibly TRBD1 (6 bases). The CDR3 totals 13 residues. Germline V gene sequence: CDR1 MNHEY, CDR2 SMNVEV (reference sequence). Trimming left V 4 bases short and J 5 bases short, with 12 bases between. CDR3 sequence reads: CASSYPPGDEQYF. CDR3 nucleotides: TGTGCCAGCAGTTATCCTCCAGGGGACGAGCAGTACTTC.

The chain combines TRBV28 with TRBJ1-2; 9 positions agree with TRBD1. The CDR3 length is 16 residues. Germline CDR1 MDHEN, CDR2 SYDVKM. V dropped 6 bases and J dropped 6; count of bases not matched to a gene: 14. This CDR3 reads CASSQWTGTGSDGYTF. In nucleotides, the CDR3 is TGTGCCAGCAGCCAATGGACCGGGACAGGGTCGGATGGCTACACCTTC.

This sequence joins TRBV5-1 and TRBJ1-3; D is possibly TRBD1 (5 bases). V dropped 1 base and J dropped 2 bases, with 7 bases sitting between them. Per the germline V gene, CDR1 is SGHRS and CDR2 is YFSETQ. The CDR3 is made up of 14 amino acids. CDR3 protein: CASSLPGAGNTIYF. The CDR3, as DNA: TGCGCCAGCAGCTTGCCGGGGGCTGGAAACACCATATATTTT.